This TCR beta chain stems from a study of T cell responses to AZD1222 COVID-19 vaccine (dated by TCRdb to about 2021). About the investigation overall: AZD1222 recipients with second doses at about 4 weeks or about 12 weeks were pooled, because spike-specific TCR depth and breadth did not differ between schedules. TCR sequencing was performed for over 230 trial participants, of whom around 200 were given two doses of AZD1222 and 26 were given two doses of MenACWY control vaccine. Trial participants were enrolled into age subgroups of 18-55, 56-69 and 70-plus years, which contained 148, 28 and 57 TCR-sequenced participants, respectively.

Study-level results and caveats: Epitopes outside the regions mutated in the B.1.351 and B.1.1.7 variants were reportedly recognized by nearly half of the unique spike-specific TCRs. A significant rise in spike-specific TCR breadth and depth was observed after two AZD1222 doses relative to day 0 and relative to MenACWY recipients. Conclusions about previously exposed vaccinees are limited because only a handful of AZD1222 recipients were SARS-CoV-2 seropositive at baseline. CD4 TCRs associated with the vaccine covered the entire spike protein, and the dominant responses were in regions 160-218 and 743-854. Because no samples from the day 14 peak response were available, repertoires could be characterized only after the peak T cell response. The 56-69-year group was small, and its depth increase did not reach significance, likely because of low power. Participants were mostly white British and included more females than males, and it was suggested by the authors that clonal diversity may have been underestimated.

This clone has ten or more counts. The clone's antigen remains unknown. No much larger clone exists at a distance of one base, and base qualities are not known. The CDR3 regions of human TCRbeta chains were subjected to immunosequencing. The authors' analysis ran thus. TCRs in the repertoires were compared against a reference library of SARS-CoV-2-specific TCRs that had been generated with the MIRA antigen-specificity platform. Breadth meant the fraction of unique TCRs that were SARS-CoV-2-associated, whereas depth meant the fraction of total T cells that were SARS-CoV-2-associated. Each spike-specific TCR was assigned to its reactive spike region and to a CD4 or CD8 class using the MIRA data. Log10-transformed breadth and depth values were compared by one-way ANOVA with Sidak's multiple comparisons tests. TCRdb holds this immuneACCESS table with in-frame rearrangements only. Some clones are missing; in checked studies, unresolved V genes explain under half, and the rest has no known cause. That table furnishes V, J and clone size, whereas the DNA furnished D and trimming. The sample yields about 99,000 clones; roughly 88% were counted once. The ten largest clones add up to about 3% of the sample.

According to the study, the label for this sample's time point signals: baseline before first vaccination. The vaccinee samples were drawn from two UK trials, COV001 and COV002, one of which was a single-blind randomized controlled phase 2/3 trial testing AZD1222 (ChAdOx1 nCoV-19) in healthy adults. For TCRbeta chain sequencing, PBMC samples were collected from trial participants at day 0 and at day 28 after the second dose. The CDR3 starts with the cysteine, ends with the phenylalanine, and has 16 residues. This entry keeps only the CDR3 DNA: 48 bases, framed from base 1. V drops 0 bases and J drops 4 bases, leaving 12 bases in between. In the germline V gene, CDR1 corresponds to ENHRY and CDR2 to SYGVKD.

The sequences come from peripheral blood, collected on day 0 of AZD1222 vaccination. The rearranged chain carries TRBV10-3 and TRBJ2-2, with TRBD2 tentatively as D gene (6 bases match). The TCR was taken from an adult in good health. At the DNA level, the sequence is TGTGCCATCAGTGAGTCGCGACTAGTAACCACCGGGGAGCTGTTTTTT. Translated, it gives CAISESRLVTTGELFF.